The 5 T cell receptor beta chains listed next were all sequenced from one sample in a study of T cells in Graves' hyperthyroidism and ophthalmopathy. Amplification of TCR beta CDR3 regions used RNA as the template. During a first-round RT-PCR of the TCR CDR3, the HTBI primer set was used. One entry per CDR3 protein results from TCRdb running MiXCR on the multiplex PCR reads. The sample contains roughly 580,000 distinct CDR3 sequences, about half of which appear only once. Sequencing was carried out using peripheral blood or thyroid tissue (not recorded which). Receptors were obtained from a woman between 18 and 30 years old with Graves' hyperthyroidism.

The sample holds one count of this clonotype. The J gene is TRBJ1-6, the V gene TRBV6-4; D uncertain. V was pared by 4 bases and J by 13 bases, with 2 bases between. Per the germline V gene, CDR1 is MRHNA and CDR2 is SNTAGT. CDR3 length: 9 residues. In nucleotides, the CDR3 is TGTGCCAGCAGTGCTCCCCTCCACTTT. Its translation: CASSAPLHF.

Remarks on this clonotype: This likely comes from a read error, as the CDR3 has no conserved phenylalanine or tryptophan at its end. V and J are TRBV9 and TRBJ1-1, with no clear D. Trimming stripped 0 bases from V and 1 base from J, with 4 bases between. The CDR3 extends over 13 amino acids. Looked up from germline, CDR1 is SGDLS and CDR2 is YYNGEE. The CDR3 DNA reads TGTGCCAGCAGCGTAGGGTCGAACACTGAAGCTTTCCTT. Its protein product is CASSVGSNTEAFL.

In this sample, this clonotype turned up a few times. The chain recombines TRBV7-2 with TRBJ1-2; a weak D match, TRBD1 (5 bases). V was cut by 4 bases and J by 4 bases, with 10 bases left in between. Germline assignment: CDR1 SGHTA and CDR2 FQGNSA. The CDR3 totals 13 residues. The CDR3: CASSSDSPYGYTF. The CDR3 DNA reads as TGTGCCAGCAGCTCCGACAGTCCCTATGGCTACACCTTC.

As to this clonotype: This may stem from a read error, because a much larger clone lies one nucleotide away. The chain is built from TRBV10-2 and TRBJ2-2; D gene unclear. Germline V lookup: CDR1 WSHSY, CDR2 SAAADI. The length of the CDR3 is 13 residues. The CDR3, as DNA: TGCAGCGCAGCACATACGAACACCGGGGAGCTGTTTTTT. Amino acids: CSAAHTNTGELFF.

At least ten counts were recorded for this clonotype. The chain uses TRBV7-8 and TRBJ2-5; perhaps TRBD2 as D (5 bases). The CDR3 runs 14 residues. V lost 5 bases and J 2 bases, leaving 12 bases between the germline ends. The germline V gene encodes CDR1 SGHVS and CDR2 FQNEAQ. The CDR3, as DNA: TGTGCCAGCAGCCGCGGGTGGGGTCAAGAGACCCAGTACTTC. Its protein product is CASSRGWGQETQYF.